These T cell receptor beta chains were read from a single sample in a study of T cells after yellow fever vaccination. TCRdb re-called the 5' RACE reads through MiXCR, storing one row per CDR3 protein. The sample has fewer than 400,000 distinct CDR3 sequences; roughly 10% are singletons. This specimen was CD4+ T cells sorted from PBMCs, taken 45 days after the yellow fever booster vaccination. All receptors derive from a man between 18 and 29 years old who received the YFV17D yellow fever vaccine. Each CDR3 is given with its conserved first and last residue. D genes are given only for firm matches. Clone size appears in some rows only: once, few, many, or a class for an expanded clone.

abundance	v_gene	d_gene	j_gene	CDR3aa	CDR3nt
few	TRBV7-9	NA	TRBJ1-1	CASSLVGSDEAFF	TGTGCCAGCAGCTTAGTAGGGAGTGATGAAGCTTTCTTT
few	TRBV14	NA	TRBJ2-7	CASNPGGGRFGEQYF	TGTGCCAGCAACCCAGGAGGGGGGAGGTTTGGCGAGCAGTACTTC
NA	TRBV18	NA	TRBJ1-2	CASSPEWGGSTYGYTF	TGTGCCAGCTCACCAGAGTGGGGGGGCTCCACCTATGGCTACACCTTC
NA	TRBV20-1	NA	TRBJ1-2	CSASPPGGGYGYTF	TGCAGTGCTAGCCCCCCGGGAGGGGGTTATGGCTACACCTTC
few	TRBV9	NA	TRBJ1-2	CASSAGTDGYTF	TGTGCCAGCAGCGCTGGGACCGATGGCTACACCTTC
few	TRBV12-3/TRBV12-4	TRBD1	TRBJ1-2	CASSGTGGTYGYTF	TGTGCCAGCAGCGGGACAGGGGGTACCTATGGCTACACCTTC
NA	TRBV3-1	TRBD2	TRBJ2-1	CASGGGYNEQFF	TGTGCCAGCGGGGGGGGATACAATGAGCAGTTCTTC
NA	TRBV6-5	TRBD1	TRBJ1-4	CASRRPGTGFTNEKLFF	TGTGCCAGCAGGCGCCCCGGGACAGGTTTCACTAATGAAAAACTGTTTTTT
few	TRBV28	NA	TRBJ1-1	CASITSQVELNTEAFF	TGTGCCAGCATAACTAGCCAGGTAGAATTGAACACTGAAGCTTTCTTT
many	TRBV29-1	TRBD1	TRBJ2-7	CSATRGTGAYEQYF	TGCAGCGCTACCCGGGGGACAGGGGCGTACGAGCAGTACTTC
NA	TRBV20-1	TRBD1	TRBJ1-5	CSAFFGQGNQPQHF	TGCAGTGCTTTCTTCGGACAGGGGAATCAGCCCCAGCATTTT
few	TRBV7-2	NA	TRBJ2-3	CASSLARVTDTQYF	TGTGCCAGCAGCTTAGCCAGGGTGACAGATACGCAGTATTTT
few	TRBV6-6	TRBD2	TRBJ2-5	CASSYPRQRTRTQETQYF	TGTGCCAGCAGTTACCCGCGACAGAGGACTAGAACTCAAGAGACCCAGTACTTC
few	TRBV6-5	NA	TRBJ1-5	CASSYSRNQPQHF	TGTGCCAGCAGTTACTCGAGGAATCAGCCCCAGCATTTT
NA	TRBV7-2	TRBD2	TRBJ2-1	CASSLQAGGPGNEQFF	TGTGCCAGCAGCTTACAAGCGGGGGGGCCGGGTAATGAGCAGTTCTTC
few	TRBV6-2/TRBV6-3	NA	TRBJ2-1	CASKGTTYNEQFF	TGTGCCAGCAAGGGGACAACCTACAATGAGCAGTTCTTC
few	TRBV5-1	TRBD1	TRBJ2-7	CASSSPGQGHPLQYF	TGCGCCAGCAGCTCCCCGGGACAGGGTCATCCTCTGCAGTACTTC
few	TRBV4-1	NA	TRBJ1-1	CASSHPDRNTEAFF	TGCGCCAGCAGCCACCCGGACAGGAACACTGAAGCTTTCTTT
NA	TRBV4-3	NA	TRBJ1-6	CASSQSGAGSYNSPLHF	TGCGCCAGCAGCCAATCTGGGGCGGGCTCCTATAATTCACCCCTCCACTTT
NA	TRBV28	TRBD1	TRBJ1-4	CASSPSGGSNEKLFF	TGTGCCAGCAGTCCTTCAGGGGGATCTAATGAAAAACTGTTTTTT
few	TRBV12-3/TRBV12-4	NA	TRBJ2-5	CASSLIGGYSQETQYF	TGTGCCAGCAGTTTAATAGGGGGGTACAGCCAAGAGACCCAGTACTTC
few	TRBV5-4	NA	TRBJ1-1	CASSLSTVNTEAFF	TGTGCCAGCAGCTTGAGTACCGTAAACACTGAAGCTTTCTTT
few	TRBV27	TRBD2	TRBJ2-3	CASGIFGGGTDTQYF	TGTGCCAGCGGGATTTTTGGGGGGGGCACAGATACGCAGTATTTT
few	TRBV6-2/TRBV6-3	TRBD1	TRBJ1-1	CASRALPGQGGKAEAFF	TGTGCCAGCAGGGCCCTCCCGGGACAGGGGGGAAAGGCTGAAGCTTTCTTT
few	TRBV20-1	TRBD1	TRBJ1-3	CSAYSPGQGANTIYF	TGCAGTGCTTACTCCCCGGGACAGGGGGCAAACACCATATATTTT
few	TRBV10-3	NA	TRBJ2-2	CAISEGTNTGELFF	TGTGCCATCAGTGAGGGGACAAACACCGGGGAGCTGTTTTTT
NA	TRBV28	NA	TRBJ1-2	CASRMTANYGYTF	TGTGCCAGCAGAATGACAGCCAACTATGGCTACACCTTC
many	TRBV12-3/TRBV12-4	TRBD2	TRBJ2-5	CASSRRGGGETQYF	TGTGCCAGCAGCCGGCGGGGGGGCGGAGAGACCCAGTACTTC
NA	TRBV7-2	NA	TRBJ2-3	CASRKYITRWADTQYF	TGTGCCAGCAGGAAGTACATCACCCGGTGGGCAGATACGCAGTATTTT
NA	TRBV29-1	TRBD1	TRBJ1-4	CSVATGTGVGEKLFF	TGCAGCGTCGCAACAGGGACAGGGGTAGGGGAAAAACTGTTTTTT
NA	TRBV15	NA	TRBJ1-1	CATSSTSRGNTEAFF	TGTGCCACCAGCAGTACAAGTAGGGGGAACACTGAAGCTTTCTTT
NA	TRBV11-2	TRBD2	TRBJ2-3	CASSVLAGSSTDTQYF	TGTGCCAGCAGCGTCCTAGCGGGGTCCTCCACAGATACGCAGTATTTT
few	TRBV10-3	TRBD2	TRBJ2-3	CAISGNVAGLTDTQYF	TGTGCCATCAGTGGAAACGTAGCGGGGCTCACAGATACGCAGTATTTT
NA	TRBV9	TRBD2	TRBJ2-5	CASSVGTGGQETQYF	TGTGCCAGCAGCGTAGGGACGGGGGGGCAAGAGACCCAGTACTTC
many	TRBV20-1	TRBD1	TRBJ1-2	CSARDPGGNYGYTF	TGCAGTGCTAGAGATCCAGGGGGCAACTATGGCTACACCTTC
NA	TRBV7-3	NA	TRBJ2-7	CASSSGPTDYEQYF	TGTGCCAGCAGTTCCGGGCCGACGGATTACGAGCAGTACTTC
few	TRBV12-3/TRBV12-4	NA	TRBJ1-2	CASSWGGRGGYTF	TGTGCCAGCAGTTGGGGGGGGAGGGGTGGCTACACCTTC
NA	TRBV4-1	NA	TRBJ1-1	CASSQYLFSARTASTEAFF	TGCGCCAGCAGCCAATATCTCTTCTCGGCCCGGACAGCCTCCACTGAAGCTTTCTTT
NA	TRBV7-9	TRBD1	TRBJ1-2	CASSLSGQGLGRYTF	TGTGCCAGCAGCTTGTCGGGACAGGGTTTGGGTCGCTACACCTTC
many	TRBV3-1	NA	TRBJ2-3	CASSQAGDTQYF	TGTGCCAGCAGCCAAGCGGGGGATACGCAGTATTTT
few	TRBV5-4	NA	TRBJ2-1	CASSESGRTYNEQFF	TGTGCCAGCAGCGAAAGCGGGCGGACCTACAATGAGCAGTTCTTC
NA	TRBV29-1	NA	TRBJ2-4	CSVVVLAKNIQYF	TGCAGCGTTGTTGTTCTAGCCAAAAACATTCAGTACTTC
NA	TRBV6-8	TRBD2	TRBJ2-5	CASSPLAGGANETQYF	TGTGCCAGCAGTCCGTTGGCGGGGGGCGCTAACGAGACCCAGTACTTC
few	TRBV12-3/TRBV12-4	NA	TRBJ1-1	CASSFWGDPEAFF	TGTGCCAGCAGTTTTTGGGGGGACCCTGAAGCTTTCTTT
NA	TRBV29-1	NA	TRBJ1-1	CSVEGRPGHAMNTEAFF	TGCAGCGTTGAAGGGCGGCCGGGACATGCCATGAACACTGAAGCTTTCTTT
NA	TRBV2	NA	TRBJ1-2	CASSAGVDYGYTF	TGTGCCAGCAGTGCCGGAGTCGATTATGGCTACACCTTC
few	TRBV27	NA	TRBJ2-7	CASSYKDRAYEQYF	TGTGCCAGCAGTTATAAGGACAGAGCCTACGAGCAGTACTTC
many	TRBV12-3/TRBV12-4	NA	TRBJ1-3	CASSFSGNTIYF	TGTGCCAGCAGCTTCTCCGGAAACACCATATATTTT
NA	TRBV4-1	NA	TRBJ1-2	CASSQDRDRNNGYTF	TGCGCCAGCAGCCAAGATAGAGACAGGAATAATGGCTACACCTTC
few	TRBV20-1	TRBD2	TRBJ2-5	CSATLPSSGGGETQYF	TGCAGTGCTACCCTACCCTCTAGCGGGGGAGGAGAGACCCAGTACTTC
NA	TRBV5-4	TRBD1	TRBJ2-1	CASSWGTGGWDEQFF	TGTGCCAGCAGCTGGGGGACAGGGGGCTGGGATGAGCAGTTCTTC
NA	TRBV6-6	NA	TRBJ2-2	CASSSRFGELFF	TGTGCCAGCAGTTCCCGTTTCGGGGAGCTGTTTTTT
few	TRBV6-2/TRBV6-3	TRBD1	TRBJ2-5	CASGQGKETQYF	TGTGCCAGCGGACAGGGGAAAGAGACCCAGTACTTC
few	TRBV3-1	TRBD2	TRBJ2-5	CASSSKGGLAGEETQYF	TGTGCCAGCAGTTCGAAAGGGGGACTAGCGGGGGAAGAGACCCAGTACTTC